This record concerns one T cell receptor beta chain sequence. This study enrolled people aged about 18 to 100 from roughly 22 US geographic areas. This record belongs to a study of blood T cell repertoires in COVID-19. Background on the study: Researchers got acute and convalescent COVID-19 samples from the United States, Italy and Spain. PBMCs, B-cell-depleted T cells, or T cells were the source of the cDNA or gDNA that made up the material.

As handled by the study authors: Amplification from reference gene primers served as the basis for estimated nucleated cell counts. Here immunoSEQ multiplex PCR was the method, and the copy in TCRdb shows in-frame clones only, minus some. V, J and clone size were drawn from that table, and D and trimming were deduced from the DNA. The sample contains about 230,000 clones, 85% to 90% of which appear only once. The CDR3 loop spans 14 amino acids. Germline V gives CDR1 SGHTA, CDR2 FQGTGA. Trimming shortened V by 7 bases and J by 0 bases, and 7 bases separated the two germline ends. Specimen: PBMCs or T cells enriched from blood (not recorded which). This sequence joins TRBV7-3 and TRBJ2-6; D is undetermined. This clonotype originated in a woman aged 30 to 39 with acute COVID-19. The CDR3 DNA sequence: TGTGCCAGCACCCGTAGCTCTGGGGCCAACGTCCTGACTTTC. Its protein product is CASTRSSGANVLTF.